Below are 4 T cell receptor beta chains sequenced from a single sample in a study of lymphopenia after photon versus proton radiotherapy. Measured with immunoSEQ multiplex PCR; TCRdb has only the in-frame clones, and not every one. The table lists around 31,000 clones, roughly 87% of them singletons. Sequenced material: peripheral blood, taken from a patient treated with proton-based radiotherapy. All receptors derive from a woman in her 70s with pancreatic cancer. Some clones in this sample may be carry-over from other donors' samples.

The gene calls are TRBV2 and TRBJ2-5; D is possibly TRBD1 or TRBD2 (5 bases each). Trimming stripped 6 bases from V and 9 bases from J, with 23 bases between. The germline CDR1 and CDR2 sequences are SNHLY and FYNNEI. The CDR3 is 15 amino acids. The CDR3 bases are TGTGCCAGCAGCCCTGGGGGTCGGGCCCACGAGGCCCAGTACTTC. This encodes CASSPGGRAHEAQYF.

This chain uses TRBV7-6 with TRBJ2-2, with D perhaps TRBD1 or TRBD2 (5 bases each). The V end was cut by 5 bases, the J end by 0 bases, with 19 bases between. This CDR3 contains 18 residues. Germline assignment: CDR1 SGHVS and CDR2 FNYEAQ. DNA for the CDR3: TGTGCCAGCAGCCAACTCACGTTGGGACGGTCGAACACCGGGGAGCTGTTTTTT. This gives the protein CASSQLTLGRSNTGELFF.

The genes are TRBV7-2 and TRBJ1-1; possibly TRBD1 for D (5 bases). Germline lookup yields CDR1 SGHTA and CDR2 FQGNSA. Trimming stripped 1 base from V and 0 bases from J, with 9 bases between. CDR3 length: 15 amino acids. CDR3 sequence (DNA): TGTGCCAGCAGCTTAGTTGGGGGTATGAACACTGAAGCTTTCTTT. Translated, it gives CASSLVGGMNTEAFF.

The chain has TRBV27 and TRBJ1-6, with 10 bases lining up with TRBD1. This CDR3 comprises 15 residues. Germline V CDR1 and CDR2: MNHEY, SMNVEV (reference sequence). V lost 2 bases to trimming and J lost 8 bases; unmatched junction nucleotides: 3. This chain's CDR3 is CASSLRDRGDSPLHF. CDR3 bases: TGTGCCAGCAGTTTAAGGGACAGGGGTGATTCACCCCTCCACTTT.